In its sample, the clone carrying this TCR beta chain was seen a few times. The method was immunoSEQ multiplex PCR; TCRdb's version includes in-frame clones alone and lacks a portion of them. The top ten hold around 23% of the sample, which has around 100,000 clones, more than 65% seen once. The germline CDR1 and CDR2 sequences are SGHRS and YFSETQ. The ends were cut back, 1 base at V and 2 bases at J, with 10 bases in the middle. The CDR3 extends over 15 amino acids. This sample was included in a study of shared clonotypes between healthy human individuals. The sample was memory CD8+ T cells sorted from blood. Subset defined: CD45RO+ cells pooled with CCR7-negative TemRA cells. The rearrangement links TRBV5-1 to TRBJ2-1; D gene uncertain. The receptor's source is a woman aged 25 to 39 in good health. The CDR3 spells CASSLLAETYNEQFF. In DNA, the CDR3 is TGCGCCAGCAGCTTGTTGGCAGAAACCTACAATGAGCAGTTCTTC. The whole variable domain, remainder taken from reference TRBV5-1 and TRBJ2-1, is KAGVTQTPRYLIKTRGQQVTLSCSPISGHRSVSWYQQTPGQGLQFLFEYFSETQRNKGNFPGRFSGRQFSNSRSEMNVSTLELGDSALYLCASSLLAETYNEQFFGPGTRLTVL.